This T cell receptor (beta chain) is drawn from a study of control samples from healthy donors and cancer patients. Using immunoSEQ multiplex PCR, the repertoire was profiled, and TCRdb retains in-frame clones only, with some absent. The sample shows about 120,000 clones, 85% to 95% of them seen only once. Per the germline V gene, CDR1 is MNHEY and CDR2 is SVGAGI. Trimming pared 0 bases from V and 4 bases from J, leaving 12 bases between. This CDR3 comprises 15 residues. Sequencing was done on a sample of blood. V gene TRBV6-5 combines with J gene TRBJ1-2, with D possibly TRBD1 on 6 matching bases. The TCR originated in a man aged 25 to 40 in good health. CDR3 DNA: TGTGCCAGCAGTTACTCACAGGGAGGCGGCTATGGCTACACCTTC. Its protein is CASSYSQGGGYGYTF.